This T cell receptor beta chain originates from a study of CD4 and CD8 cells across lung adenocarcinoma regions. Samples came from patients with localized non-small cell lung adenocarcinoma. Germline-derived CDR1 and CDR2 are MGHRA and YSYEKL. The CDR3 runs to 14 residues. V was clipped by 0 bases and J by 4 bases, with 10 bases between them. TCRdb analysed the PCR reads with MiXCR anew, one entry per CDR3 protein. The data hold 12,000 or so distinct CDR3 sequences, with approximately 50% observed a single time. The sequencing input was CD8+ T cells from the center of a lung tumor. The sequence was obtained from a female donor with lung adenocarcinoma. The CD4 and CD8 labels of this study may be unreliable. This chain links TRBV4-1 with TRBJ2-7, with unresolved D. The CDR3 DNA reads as TGCGCCAGCAGCCAAGAGCTGGGTTCGTACGAGCAGTACTTC. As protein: CASSQELGSYEQYF.